This T cell receptor (beta chain) was recovered during a study of shared clonotypes between healthy human individuals. The method was immunoSEQ multiplex PCR; TCRdb's version includes in-frame clones alone and lacks a portion of them. This table holds 2 million to 2.5 million clones, approximately 94% found once. For this clone: At the DNA level, this CDR3 is encoded by other sequences in the same sample as well.

This CDR3 comprises 14 residues. Germline CDR1 LNHDA, CDR2 SQIVND (reference sequence). V trimming: 4 bases; J trimming: 2 bases; junction bases outside the gene matches: 4. This chain connects TRBV19 to TRBJ2-7, with 8 positions matching TRBD1. This receptor was taken from a man aged 18 to 30 in good health. The specimen was naive CD4+ T cells sorted from blood. Subset denoted: CD45RA+ positively selected. The CDR3 bases are TGTGCCAGTAGTAACCGGGACAGGCCCTACGAGCAGTACTTC. Translating gives CASSNRDRPYEQYF.